This entry features one TCR beta chain sequence. Its antigen remains unknown. Using a J-beta primer mix together with a sample-barcoded 5' primer, a second PCR was run for roughly 7 to 12 cycles. TCRdb re-called the 5' RACE reads with MiXCR, one entry per CDR3 protein. This sample has some 1.6 million distinct CDR3 sequences; around 35% occur once, and the top ten carry 10% to 12%. This sample stems from a study of blood T cells in healthy people across ages. Study outcomes and limitations: Older individuals had lower TCR beta diversity per million T cells (the decline was roughly linear).

The V gene lost 3 bases and the J gene lost 3 bases, with 11 bases spanning the gap. The CDR3 sequence is 14 residues long. Germline V gene lookup returns CDR1 DFQATT and CDR2 SNEGSKA (reference sequence). The J gene is TRBJ2-2, the V gene TRBV20-1; D unresolved. Source material: blood. The source of this sequence is a woman in her 30s in good health. CDR3: CSARAPWDTGELFF. The CDR3 region has the DNA TGCAGTGCTAGGGCCCCATGGGACACCGGGGAGCTGTTTTTT.